This is a list of T cell receptor beta chains from one sample in a study of blood T cell repertoires in COVID-19. Method: immunoSEQ multiplex PCR; TCRdb's copy keeps in-frame clones and lacks some. The sample yields 130,000 or so clones, 88% seen once. The sample consisted of peripheral blood. These receptor sequences come from a man over 45 with acute or convalescent COVID-19. Each CDR3 is given with its conserved first and last residue. Fields, in order: clone size, V gene, D gene, J gene, CDR3 length, CDR3 protein, CDR3 DNA. D genes are given only for firm matches. Size is stated for part of the rows, as once, few or many counts, or as a class when the clone is expanded.

size: -
V: TRBV24-1
D: TRBD1
J: TRBJ1-4
length: 13
CDR3: CATGQGANEKLFF
DNA: TGTGCCACCGGGCAGGGGGCCAACGAAAAACTGTTTTTT

size: few
V: TRBV5-1
D: TRBD1
J: TRBJ2-7
length: 14
CDR3: CASSSNRGTNEQYF
DNA: TGCGCCAGCAGCTCCAACAGGGGGACGAACGAGCAGTACTTC

size: -
V: TRBV4-2
D: -
J: TRBJ1-5
length: 16
CDR3: CASSQDGTRQDQPQHF
DNA: TGTGCCAGCAGCCAAGATGGGACTCGCCAGGATCAGCCCCAGCATTTT

size: once
V: TRBV19
D: -
J: TRBJ2-5
length: 14
CDR3: CASSTRSTQETQYF
DNA: TGTGCCAGTAGTACCCGGTCCACCCAAGAGACCCAGTACTTC

size: once
V: TRBV7-8
D: TRBD2
J: TRBJ2-3
length: 17
CDR3: CASSRGTSGWEADTQYF
DNA: TGTGCCAGCAGCAGAGGGACTAGCGGGTGGGAGGCAGATACGCAGTATTTT

size: -
V: TRBV4-2
D: -
J: TRBJ1-3
length: 16
CDR3: CASSQGLLSSGNTIYF
DNA: TGTGCCAGCAGCCAAGGTCTCCTCAGCTCTGGAAACACCATATATTTT

size: -
V: TRBV24-1
D: TRBD1
J: TRBJ2-5
length: 13
CDR3: CATSDRGRETQYF
DNA: TGTGCCACCAGTGACAGGGGGCGAGAGACCCAGTACTTC

size: once
V: TRBV7-8
D: -
J: TRBJ2-3
length: 17
CDR3: CASSLGGRRTSTDTQYF
DNA: TGTGCCAGCAGCTTAGGTGGGAGGAGGACTAGCACAGATACGCAGTATTTT

size: -
V: TRBV9
D: TRBD2
J: TRBJ2-1
length: 17
CDR3: CASSPRGLAGVYNEQFF
DNA: TGTGCCAGCAGCCCGAGGGGACTAGCGGGAGTCTACAATGAGCAGTTCTTC

size: -
V: TRBV6-1
D: -
J: TRBJ1-2
length: 16
CDR3: CASSENLRGLGYGYTF
DNA: TGTGCCAGCAGTGAAAACCTCCGGGGGTTGGGCTATGGCTACACCTTC

size: once
V: TRBV7-9
D: -
J: TRBJ1-2
length: 12
CDR3: CASSLELWGYTF
DNA: TGTGCCAGCAGCTTAGAGCTTTGGGGCTACACCTTC

size: -
V: TRBV29-1
D: TRBD2
J: TRBJ2-3
length: 15
CDR3: CSVEEASGRRYTQYF
DNA: TGCAGCGTTGAAGAGGCTAGCGGGAGGAGGTATACGCAGTATTTT

size: -
V: TRBV29-1
D: -
J: TRBJ1-1
length: 13
CDR3: CSAVTAMNTEAFF
DNA: TGCAGCGCTGTGACAGCTATGAACACTGAAGCTTTCTTT

size: -
V: TRBV3-1/TRBV3-2
D: TRBD2
J: TRBJ2-2
length: 15
CDR3: CASSQRGGNTGELFF
DNA: TGTGCCAGCAGCCAACGGGGGGGGAACACCGGGGAGCTGTTTTTT

size: -
V: TRBV7-8
D: -
J: TRBJ2-2
length: 16
CDR3: CASSLERASSTGELFF
DNA: TGTGCCAGCAGCTTAGAGCGGGCTAGCAGCACCGGGGAGCTGTTTTTT

size: -
V: TRBV30
D: TRBD1
J: TRBJ2-7
length: 15
CDR3: CAWSTPRGRGYEQYF
DNA: TGTGCCTGGAGTACGCCCAGGGGGCGCGGGTACGAGCAGTACTTC

size: -
V: TRBV13
D: TRBD1
J: TRBJ2-2
length: 15
CDR3: CASLDRGANTGELFF
DNA: TGTGCCAGTTTGGACAGGGGGGCTAACACCGGGGAGCTGTTTTTT

size: -
V: TRBV19
D: TRBD1
J: TRBJ1-1
length: 14
CDR3: CASSIGQDNTEAFF
DNA: TGTGCCAGTAGTATTGGACAGGACAACACTGAAGCTTTCTTT

size: -
V: TRBV18
D: -
J: TRBJ2-3
length: 14
CDR3: CASSPPWREDTQYF
DNA: TGTGCCAGCTCACCGCCTTGGAGGGAGGATACGCAGTATTTT

size: -
V: TRBV7-8
D: TRBD1
J: TRBJ2-7
length: 15
CDR3: CASSSLDRGLYEQYF
DNA: TGTGCCAGCAGCTCCTTGGACAGGGGGCTTTACGAGCAGTACTTC

size: -
V: TRBV4-1
D: -
J: TRBJ2-4
length: 18
CDR3: CASSQVGRGGLAKNIQYF
DNA: TGCGCCAGCAGCCAAGTCGGTCGTGGGGGACTAGCCAAAAACATTCAGTACTTC

size: -
V: TRBV18
D: TRBD1
J: TRBJ2-7
length: 19
CDR3: CASSPWGQGASSPRYEQYF
DNA: TGTGCCAGCTCACCCTGGGGACAGGGGGCGAGCTCTCCCCGTTACGAGCAGTACTTC

size: -
V: TRBV6-5
D: -
J: TRBJ1-2
length: 13
CDR3: CASIQGFEGGYTF
DNA: TGTGCCAGCATACAGGGTTTCGAGGGGGGCTACACCTTC

size: -
V: TRBV27
D: TRBD1
J: TRBJ2-5
length: 14
CDR3: CASSKGQGEETQYF
DNA: TGTGCCAGCAGTAAAGGACAGGGGGAAGAGACCCAGTACTTC

size: -
V: TRBV7-8
D: TRBD1
J: TRBJ2-7
length: 15
CDR3: CASSVWTGGGYEQYF
DNA: TGTGCCAGCAGCGTATGGACAGGGGGCGGCTACGAGCAGTACTTC

size: -
V: TRBV2
D: -
J: TRBJ2-3
length: 14
CDR3: CASTVERSTDTQYF
DNA: TGTGCCAGCACCGTGGAGCGAAGCACAGATACGCAGTATTTT

size: once
V: TRBV6-1
D: TRBD2
J: TRBJ2-3
length: 16
CDR3: CASSVGTSESTDTQYF
DNA: TGTGCCAGCAGTGTCGGGACTAGCGAAAGCACAGATACGCAGTATTTT

size: -
V: TRBV5-1
D: TRBD1
J: TRBJ2-5
length: 14
CDR3: CASSVTGGAETQYF
DNA: TGCGCCAGCAGCGTAACAGGGGGCGCGGAGACCCAGTACTTC

size: once
V: TRBV6-5
D: TRBD1
J: TRBJ1-1
length: 15
CDR3: CASSSMTGVRIEAFF
DNA: TGTGCCAGCAGTTCGATGACAGGGGTAAGGATTGAAGCTTTCTTT

size: -
V: TRBV4-3
D: -
J: TRBJ1-1
length: 17
CDR3: CASSQDLGRAGDTEAFF
DNA: TGCGCCAGCAGCCAAGATCTGGGCCGGGCAGGGGACACTGAAGCTTTCTTT

size: -
V: TRBV5-4
D: -
J: TRBJ1-2
length: 17
CDR3: CASSPAWGVPSNYGYTF
DNA: TGTGCCAGCAGCCCGGCCTGGGGGGTGCCGTCTAACTATGGCTACACCTTC

size: -
V: TRBV5-1
D: TRBD2
J: TRBJ2-3
length: 16
CDR3: CASSLRTSGSTDTQYF
DNA: TGCGCCAGCAGCCTCAGGACTAGCGGGAGTACAGATACGCAGTATTTT

size: -
V: TRBV30
D: TRBD2
J: TRBJ2-5
length: 15
CDR3: CAWNPGRTRGETQYF
DNA: TGTGCCTGGAACCCGGGACGGACGCGGGGGGAGACCCAGTACTTC

size: few
V: TRBV11-2
D: TRBD2
J: TRBJ2-1
length: 17
CDR3: CASSLDRWEGRDNEQFF
DNA: TGTGCCAGCAGCTTAGATCGGTGGGAGGGGCGGGACAATGAGCAGTTCTTC

size: -
V: TRBV3-1/TRBV3-2
D: -
J: TRBJ2-3
length: 15
CDR3: CASSLGTHRTDTQYF
DNA: TGTGCCAGCAGCCTCGGGACTCACCGCACAGATACGCAGTATTTT

size: -
V: TRBV14
D: TRBD2
J: TRBJ2-7
length: 14
CDR3: CASSFVAGADEQYF
DNA: TGTGCCAGCAGCTTTGTAGCGGGAGCGGACGAGCAGTACTTC

size: -
V: TRBV19
D: -
J: TRBJ2-2
length: 12
CDR3: CASSLRSGELFF
DNA: TGTGCCAGTAGTCTGAGGTCCGGGGAGCTGTTTTTT

size: -
V: TRBV5-1
D: TRBD2
J: TRBJ2-7
length: 15
CDR3: CASRLIAGTTYEQYF
DNA: TGCGCCAGCAGATTGATAGCGGGAACTACCTACGAGCAGTACTTC

size: once
V: TRBV6-5
D: -
J: TRBJ2-1
length: 12
CDR3: CASTLMAGEQFF
DNA: TGTGCCAGCACCCTAATGGCGGGTGAGCAGTTCTTC

size: -
V: TRBV6-6
D: TRBD1
J: TRBJ1-6
length: 16
CDR3: CASSRPGQGVNSPLHF
DNA: TGTGCCAGCAGTCGACCGGGACAGGGGGTAAATTCACCCCTCCACTTT

size: -
V: TRBV30
D: TRBD1
J: TRBJ1-1
length: 18
CDR3: CAWRKPGQGINRNTEAFF
DNA: TGTGCCTGGAGGAAACCGGGACAGGGGATTAATAGGAACACTGAAGCTTTCTTT

size: -
V: TRBV14
D: TRBD2
J: TRBJ2-5
length: 16
CDR3: CASSSLSGRGQETQYF
DNA: TGTGCCAGCAGCTCGCTAAGCGGGAGGGGTCAAGAGACCCAGTACTTC

size: -
V: TRBV29-1
D: -
J: TRBJ2-1
length: 13
CDR3: CSVVGQSHNEQFF
DNA: TGCAGCGTGGTGGGACAATCCCACAATGAGCAGTTCTTC

size: -
V: TRBV30
D: -
J: TRBJ1-1
length: 13
CDR3: CAWSGAGVAEAFF
DNA: TGTGCCTGGAGTGGCGCAGGGGTGGCTGAAGCTTTCTTT

size: -
V: TRBV15
D: TRBD1
J: TRBJ1-2
length: 12
CDR3: CATSREQGSYTF
DNA: TGTGCCACCAGCAGAGAACAGGGGAGCTACACCTTC

size: -
V: TRBV11-3
D: TRBD2
J: TRBJ2-5
length: 16
CDR3: CASSLVGTSGQETQYF
DNA: TGTGCCAGCAGCTTAGTAGGGACTAGCGGTCAAGAGACCCAGTACTTC

size: -
V: TRBV6-6
D: TRBD2
J: TRBJ2-1
length: 15
CDR3: CASSYSPSGYNEQFF
DNA: TGTGCCAGCAGTTACTCGCCTAGCGGATACAATGAGCAGTTCTTC

size: -
V: TRBV7-2
D: TRBD1
J: TRBJ1-5
length: 16
CDR3: CASSSRDRGDNQPQHF
DNA: TGTGCCAGCAGCTCTCGGGACAGGGGCGACAATCAGCCCCAGCATTTT

size: -
V: TRBV5-1
D: TRBD2
J: TRBJ2-1
length: 16
CDR3: CASSPMGSGRYNEQFF
DNA: TGCGCCAGCAGCCCCATGGGTAGCGGGAGGTACAATGAGCAGTTCTTC

size: -
V: TRBV7-2
D: -
J: TRBJ2-1
length: 15
CDR3: CASSHIPGLYNEQFF
DNA: TGTGCCAGCAGCCACATACCGGGACTTTACAATGAGCAGTTCTTC

size: -
V: TRBV7-9
D: -
J: TRBJ2-7
length: 14
CDR3: CASSSTGKTYEQYF
DNA: TGTGCCAGCAGCTCTACCGGGAAAACCTACGAGCAGTACTTC

size: -
V: TRBV18
D: -
J: TRBJ2-1
length: 15
CDR3: CASSPNRGRDNEQFF
DNA: TGTGCCAGCTCACCAAATAGGGGGAGAGACAATGAGCAGTTCTTC